A single T cell receptor (beta chain) is shown here with its context. The antigen is undetermined. Other DNA sequences in the sample encode the same CDR3. This entry comes from a study of shared clonotypes between healthy human individuals. The study's findings and limits: What limited the represented genetic and exposure-history diversity was the small number of donors.

The CDR3 spans 13 residues. The V end lost 4 bases, the J end lost 4 bases, and 10 bases lay between the germline ends. Germline-derived CDR1 and CDR2 are SGHRS and YFSETQ. Generated by immunoSEQ multiplex PCR, the TCRdb table keeps only in-frame clones and is missing some. The sample contains approximately 2,300,000 clones, about 90% of which appear only once. A split of CD4+ cells into CD45RA+ naive and CD45RA-negative memory subsets was performed. The sample comprised naive CD4+ T cells from PBMCs. Subset reported: CD45RA+ positively selected. This chain joins TRBV5-1 and TRBJ2-3; D is perhaps TRBD1 (5 bases). This TCR came from a man between 18 and 35 years old in good health. Some clones in this sample may be carry-over from other donors' samples. CDR3 coding DNA: TGCGCCAGCAGCCGTTCCAGGGCAGATACGCAGTATTTT. Translated, it gives CASSRSRADTQYF.